A selection of T cell receptor beta chains follows, all from one sample in a study of shared clonotypes between healthy human individuals. Produced via immunoSEQ multiplex PCR; TCRdb's table is partial and in-frame only. Of about 2 million clones detected, about 95% appear once; the ten largest clones hold approximately 1%. Material for sequencing was naive CD8+ T cells sorted from blood. The source is a man aged 18 to 30 in good health. The CDR3 runs from the conserved cysteine through the conserved F or W. D genes are given only for firm matches. Size is omitted from some rows. Given values are once, few, many or a class for expanded clones.

clone size	D gene	V gene	J gene	CDR3 DNA	CDR3 protein
-	TRBD1	TRBV30	TRBJ2-2	TGTGCCTGGAGCGATCCGGGACAGGGGGGAAACACCGGGGAGCTGTTTTTT	CAWSDPGQGGNTGELFF
-	TRBD1	TRBV7-3	TRBJ1-5	TGTGCCAGCAGCTTAACGAGGGGGCGGCTACTCAATCAGCCCCAGCATTTT	CASSLTRGRLLNQPQHF
-	-	TRBV2	TRBJ2-5	TGTGCCAGCAGTGAAGGGACAGAAGAGACCCAGTACTTC	CASSEGTEETQYF
-	-	TRBV28	TRBJ2-7	TGTGCCAGCACCACCTTGATCGGAACCTACGAGCAGTACTTC	CASTTLIGTYEQYF
-	TRBD2	TRBV7-6	TRBJ2-2	TGTGCCAGCAGCTTAGCCGGCGGGAGCACCGGGGAGCTGTTTTTT	CASSLAGGSTGELFF
once	TRBD2	TRBV9	TRBJ2-5	TGTGCCAGCAGCATGTTTTCCGGGACTAGCGGGGAGACCCAGTACTTC	CASSMFSGTSGETQYF
-	TRBD1	TRBV27	TRBJ2-4	TGTGCCAGCAGTTGGGGGACAGGGGGCAAAAACATTCAGTACTTC	CASSWGTGGKNIQYF
-	-	TRBV30	TRBJ2-3	TGTGCCTGGAGTGTACCAAAGGCCGGGGGCACAGATACGCAGTATTTT	CAWSVPKAGGTDTQYF
-	-	TRBV30	TRBJ1-5	TGTGCCTGGAGTGTAGCCGAGGGGAATCAGCCCCAGCATTTT	CAWSVAEGNQPQHF
-	TRBD1	TRBV5-4	TRBJ1-2	TGTGCCAGCAGCTTGGCGGGGACAGGGTACTATGGCTACACCTTC	CASSLAGTGYYGYTF
-	-	TRBV5-1	TRBJ2-7	TGCGCCAGCAGCTTGGCGGGGGAGCAGTACTTC	CASSLAGEQYF
-	TRBD2	TRBV5-3	TRBJ2-1	TGTGCCAGAAGCTCTGGACTAGCGGGAGGTAATGTCTATGAGCAGTTCTTC	CARSSGLAGGNVYEQFF
-	TRBD1	TRBV9	TRBJ1-1	TGTGCCAGCAGCGGAACAGGGGTCGAAGCTTTCTTT	CASSGTGVEAFF
-	TRBD2	TRBV19	TRBJ2-7	TGTGCCAGTAGCGTTAGCGGGAGCTCCTACGAGCAGTACTTC	CASSVSGSSYEQYF
-	-	TRBV11-2	TRBJ2-7	TGTGCCAGCAGCTTAGGCAGTGGATACGAGCAGTACTTC	CASSLGSGYEQYF
-	-	TRBV2	TRBJ2-2	TGTGCCAGCAGTGTCAGTTCATACACCGGGGAGCTGTTTTTT	CASSVSSYTGELFF
-	-	TRBV20-1	TRBJ2-3	TGCAGTGCTCTGGGGGATACGCAGTATTTT	CSALGDTQYF
-	TRBD1	TRBV7-2	TRBJ1-1	TGTGCCAGCAGCCCCGGACAGGGAGGGAACACTGAAGCTTTCTTT	CASSPGQGGNTEAFF
-	-	TRBV6-5	TRBJ2-1	TGTGCCAGCAGTTACTGGGGGGCGAAGGGTGAGCAGTTCTTC	CASSYWGAKGEQFF
-	-	TRBV6-5	TRBJ2-7	TGTGCCAGCAGTTACGATGCGGGCGAGCAGTACTTC	CASSYDAGEQYF
-	-	TRBV5-1	TRBJ2-7	TGCGCCAGCAGCTTAACCCCGGCGGGCTCCTACGAGCAGTACTTC	CASSLTPAGSYEQYF
-	TRBD2	TRBV2	TRBJ2-3	TGTGCCAGCAGTGCTATAGCGGGGGGCACAGATACGCAGTATTTT	CASSAIAGGTDTQYF
few	-	TRBV30	TRBJ1-1	TGTGCCTGGCAGGTGAACACTGAAGCTTTCTTT	CAWQVNTEAFF
-	-	TRBV28	TRBJ2-1	TGTGCCAGCAGTTTATTCACTGAGTCCTACAATGAGCAGTTCTTC	CASSLFTESYNEQFF